The next 13 T cell receptor beta chains were all read from a single sample in a study of T cell repertoires in cytomegalovirus infection. What these receptors recognize is not known. TCRdb reanalysed the reads using MiXCR and keeps one entry per CDR3 protein. The repertoire includes roughly 990,000 distinct CDR3 sequences, roughly 30% of them detected once, and roughly an eighth sits in the top ten. Sample: cultured CD8+ T cells from PBMCs, taken from culture after CMV antigen stimulation. The receptors shown here come from a human donor in good health (CMV status not recorded). Some clones in this sample may be carry-over from other donors' samples.

About this clonotype itself: One end of the junction does not line up with germline, which may come from a read error. The chain combines TRBV6-5 with TRBJ2-3, with TRBD2 as a possible D gene (6 bases). CDR1 and CDR2 from the germline V gene are MNHEY and SVGAGI. This CDR3 region has 14 residues. CDR3 in DNA: TGTGCCAACAGTTACTCCGGGGGTACAGATACGCAGTATTTT. This gives the protein CANSYSGGTDTQYF.

A word on this clonotype: A read error is possible here, since a much larger clone lies one base away. The chain carries TRBV7-2 and TRBJ1-6; D gene unclear. The CDR3 totals 18 residues. Germline CDR1 and CDR2: SGHTA and FQGNSA. V was shortened by 1 base and J by 0 bases, with 13 bases between the two germline ends. The CDR3 spells CTSSLEGTQFSYNSPLHF. The CDR3 DNA is TGTACCAGCAGCTTAGAGGGCACCCAGTTCTCCTATAATTCACCCCTCCACTTT.

This clonotype was seen a handful of times. J is TRBJ2-2 and V is TRBV24-1; D may correspond to TRBD1 or TRBD2 (6 bases each). Germline CDR1 reads KGHDR; CDR2 reads SFDVKD. CDR3 length: 16 amino acids. V was cut by 1 base and J by 6 bases, with 14 bases left in between. The CDR3 sequence is CATSDLTGALAGELFF. Written as DNA, the CDR3 is TGTGCCACCAGTGATTTAACGGGGGCCCTCGCCGGGGAGCTGTTTTTT.

Comment on this clonotype: This may come from a read error, since a much larger clone is one base off. This chain links TRBV7-6 with TRBJ1-2, with D uncertain. The CDR3 totals 15 residues. Trimming took off 1 base at V and 0 bases at J, with 9 bases between the two ends. CDR1 is SGHVS and CDR2 is FNYEAQ in the germline V gene. In DNA form, the CDR3 reads TGTGCCAGCAGCTTAGAACCGGTAGCTAACTATGGCTACACCTTC. This encodes CASSLEPVANYGYTF.

This clonotype was counted ten times or more. The rearrangement joins TRBV7-6 to TRBJ2-7; tentatively, D is TRBD2 (6 bases). Germline V gives CDR1 SGHVS, CDR2 FNYEAQ. The V and J ends lost 9 bases and 9 bases respectively, with 27 bases between them. This CDR3 comprises 15 residues. For the CDR3, the DNA is TGTGCCAGGCTACACCCCCGGTGGGCGGGGCCGACGCAGTACTTC. It translates to CARLHPRWAGPTQYF.

The chain recombines TRBV2 with TRBJ2-2; a possible D gene is TRBD2 (6 bases). This CDR3 has 16 residues. Germline V gene lookup returns CDR1 SNHLY and CDR2 FYNNEI. V lost 8 bases, J lost 0 bases, and 16 bases lay in between. The DNA for the CDR3 is TGTGCCAGCCCTTCCCTAGGAGGGACGAACACCGGGGAGCTGTTTTTT. It translates to CASPSLGGTNTGELFF.

This clonotype was picked up many times. The chain recombines TRBV7-9 with TRBJ1-1; tentatively, D is TRBD1 (6 bases). This CDR3 region has 15 residues. V gave up 1 base and J gave up 3 bases, with 12 bases separating them. Looked up from germline, CDR1 is SEHNR and CDR2 is FQNEAQ (reference sequence). The CDR3 DNA sequence: TGTGCCAGCAGCTTAGTACAGGGAGAGTACACTGAAGCTTTCTTT. Protein sequence: CASSLVQGEYTEAFF.

V and J are TRBV5-6 and TRBJ2-7; 10 bases line up with TRBD2. Germline trimming cut 0 bases from V and 6 bases from J; bases unmatched to any gene: 6. The germline CDR1 and CDR2 sequences are SGHDT and YYEEEE. CDR3 length: 15 residues. DNA for the CDR3: TGTGCCAGCAGCTTGGCCAAAGCGGGGGGGTTCGAGCAGTACTTC. Translated, it gives CASSLAKAGGFEQYF. Looking up the rest from reference TRBV5-6 and TRBJ2-7 gives the full variable domain: DAGVTQSPTHLIKTRGQQVTLRCSPKSGHDTVSWYQQALGQGPQFIFQYYEEEERQRGNFPDRFSGHQFPNYSSELNVNALLLGDSALYLCASSLAKAGGFEQYFGPGTRLTVT.

This clonotype was detected only a few times. The chain uses TRBV4-3 and TRBJ1-1, with TRBD1 matching 7 bases. The CDR3 extends over 13 amino acids. The germline CDR1 and CDR2 sequences are LGHNA and YSLEER. Trimming removed 4 bases from V and 8 bases from J; junction bases left unmatched: 7. DNA for the CDR3: TGCGCCAGCAGCCCTCCCGAGACAGGGGAAGCTTTCTTT. Translation gives CASSPPETGEAFF.

The chain combines TRBV25-1 with TRBJ1-5; no definite D call. The V and J ends lost 2 bases and 3 bases respectively, with 5 bases between them. Germline V gives CDR1 MGHDK, CDR2 SYGVNS. The CDR3 contains 13 residues. The CDR3 bases are TGTGCCAGCAGTGAACGAGTCAATCAGCCCCAGCATTTT. Residues: CASSERVNQPQHF.

V usage is TRBV12-3 or TRBV12-4 and J usage is TRBJ2-1; possibly TRBD2 for D (5 bases). V was pared by 2 bases and J by 5 bases, with 10 bases between. This CDR3 comprises 14 residues. This CDR3 reads CASSLRLGDNEQFF. The DNA for the CDR3 is TGTGCCAGCAGTTTAAGGCTGGGAGACAATGAGCAGTTCTTC.

This clonotype was detected only a few times. V usage is TRBV4-3 and J usage is TRBJ1-1, with D possibly being TRBD1 (5 bases). Trimming cost V 2 bases and J 7 bases, with 14 bases left between them. This CDR3 comprises 14 residues. CDR1 and CDR2 from the germline V gene are LGHNA and YSLEER. CDR3 nucleotide sequence: TGCGCCAGCAGCCAACTCCTGGGGAGGGGTGAAGCTTTCTTT. This translates into CASSQLLGRGEAFF.

The rearrangement uses TRBV27 and TRBJ1-5; D is perhaps TRBD1 (5 bases). Germline values: CDR1 MNHEY, CDR2 SMNVEV (reference sequence). CDR3 length: 17 amino acids. V gave up 5 bases and J gave up 0 bases, with 17 bases separating them. The CDR3 DNA reads TGTGCCAGCAGTCCCCGGGACGGAGATGATAGCAATCAGCCCCAGCATTTT. Its translation is CASSPRDGDDSNQPQHF.